This entry lists 28 T cell receptor beta chains sequenced from one sample in a study of cytomegalovirus exposure and HLA in healthy donors. Primers for the PCR totalled 60 Vbeta and 13 Jbeta. TCRdb's copy holds only in-frame clones and misses some; the assay was immunoSEQ multiplex PCR. The sample shows 100,000 to 150,000 clones, roughly 17% of them seen only once. Sequencing input: PBMCs. These receptors were collected from a female donor in good health and CMV-seropositive.

V gene TRBV5-1 combines with J gene TRBJ2-7; TRBD1 is a possible D gene (5 bases). The length of the CDR3 is 12 residues. Trimming stripped 5 bases from V and 1 base from J, with 7 bases between. Germline CDR1 and CDR2: SGHRS and YFSETQ. CDR3 protein: CASSAGSYEQYF. In DNA form, the CDR3 reads TGCGCCAGCAGTGCAGGGTCCTACGAGCAGTACTTC.

This clone was observed a few times. This rearrangement joins TRBV27 to TRBJ1-5; D might be TRBD1 (5 bases). The length of the CDR3 is 18 residues. V lost 1 base, J lost 0 bases, and 16 bases lay in between. The germline CDR1 and CDR2 sequences are MNHEY and SMNVEV (reference sequence). The DNA of the CDR3 is TGTGCCAGCAGTTTATTTGGGGCAGGGATCTATAGCAATCAGCCCCAGCATTTT. It codes for CASSLFGAGIYSNQPQHF.

The rearrangement joins TRBV7-2 to TRBJ1-3; TRBD1 matches 7 bases. The CDR3 runs 16 residues. Germline lookup yields CDR1 SGHTA and CDR2 FQGNSA. The V gene end was trimmed by 5 bases and the J gene end by 0 bases; junction bases not matched to a gene: 7. CDR3 sequence (DNA): TGTGCCAGCAGCGCCAACAGGGGTTTCTCTGGAAACACCATATATTTT. It encodes CASSANRGFSGNTIYF.

This rearrangement joins TRBV4-3 to TRBJ1-1; 9 bases fit TRBD1. Trimming at V came to 1 base and at J to 4 bases, leaving 7 bases not matched to a gene. Per the germline V gene, CDR1 is LGHNA and CDR2 is YSLEER. The length of the CDR3 is 16 residues. CDR3: CASSQVWDRDPTEAFF. The CDR3 DNA reads as TGCGCCAGCAGCCAAGTGTGGGACAGGGACCCCACTGAAGCTTTCTTT.

This clone was detected a few times. The chain is built from TRBV5-1 and TRBJ2-7, with a possible D match to TRBD1 (6 bases). V lost 0 bases, J lost 3 bases, and 7 bases lay in between. Germline CDR1 reads SGHRS; CDR2 reads YFSETQ. The CDR3 totals 13 residues. The chain's CDR3 is CASSLARGYEQYF. The CDR3 DNA reads as TGCGCCAGCAGCTTGGCCAGGGGCTACGAGCAGTACTTC. Looking up the rest from reference TRBV5-1 and TRBJ2-7 gives the full variable domain: KAGVTQTPRYLIKTRGQQVTLSCSPISGHRSVSWYQQTPGQGLQFLFEYFSETQRNKGNFPGRFSGRQFSNSRSEMNVSTLELGDSALYLCASSLARGYEQYFGPGTRLTVT.

This clone was observed a handful of times. This chain uses TRBV18 with TRBJ1-5; D gene ambiguous. Trimming took off 4 bases at V and 1 base at J, with 8 bases between the two ends. The CDR3 spans 14 residues. CDR1 KGHSH and CDR2 LQKENI come from the germline V gene. The CDR3 nucleotides are TGTGCCAGCTCACTCGAGCACAGCAATCAGCCCCAGCATTTT. Its translation: CASSLEHSNQPQHF.

This clone was found a few times. The rearrangement joins TRBV10-1 to TRBJ2-6, with D possibly TRBD2 on 6 matching bases. This CDR3 has 18 residues. Germline V lookup: CDR1 WNHNN, CDR2 SYGVQD (reference sequence). Trimming took off 8 bases at V and 0 bases at J, with 20 bases between the two ends. The CDR3 here is CASRPDWDGSSGANVLTF. The CDR3 coding sequence is TGCGCCAGCCGACCGGATTGGGACGGGAGCTCTGGGGCCAACGTCCTGACTTTC.

Remarks on this clone: This same CDR3 is encoded by further DNA sequences in the sample. The chain couples TRBV9 to TRBJ2-3; TRBD2 agrees at 7 bases. Germline-derived CDR1 and CDR2 are SGDLS and YYNGEE. J lost 0 bases, V lost 5 bases, and 3 bases had no gene match. This CDR3 is built from 14 residues. This chain's CDR3 is CASSVGGSTDTQYF. CDR3 nucleotide sequence: TGTGCCAGCAGTGTCGGGGGGAGCACAGATACGCAGTATTTT.

The V gene is TRBV5-1, the J gene TRBJ2-1, with D maybe TRBD2 (6 bases). Germline V gene data show CDR1 as SGHRS and CDR2 as YFSETQ. V was shortened by 4 bases and J by 7 bases, with 12 bases between the two germline ends. The CDR3 loop spans 13 amino acids. The CDR3 is CASSVTAGNEQFF. CDR3 sequence (DNA): TGCGCCAGCAGCGTGACTGCGGGGAATGAGCAGTTCTTC.

V is TRBV19 and J is TRBJ1-2; 8 nucleotides line up with TRBD1. V was pared by 6 bases and J by 4 bases, with 4 bases of the junction left unmatched. The CDR3 runs to 13 residues. CDR1 is LNHDA, CDR2 SQIVND, per germline (reference sequence). DNA of the CDR3: TGTGCCAGTAGCCAACAGGGGGTCTATGGCTACACCTTC. It specifies CASSQQGVYGYTF.

This chain joins TRBV28 and TRBJ1-2; 7 bases align to TRBD1. Germline assignment: CDR1 MDHEN and CDR2 SYDVKM. The CDR3 length is 13 residues. With V trimmed by 6 bases and J by 8 bases, 9 bases remained unmatched. The CDR3, as DNA: TGTGCCAGCAGGCAGGGACAGTTCAACGGCTACACCTTC. It encodes CASRQGQFNGYTF.

This clone was counted only a few times. V gene TRBV15 combines with J gene TRBJ2-7; the D gene is possibly TRBD2 (5 bases). Trimming removed 9 bases from V and 0 bases from J, with 21 bases in between. CDR1 is LNHNV and CDR2 is YYDKDF in the germline V gene (reference sequence). This CDR3 is 16 amino acids long. CDR3 amino acids: CATAKVRGASSYEQYF. As DNA, the CDR3 is TGTGCCACTGCCAAGGTCCGGGGAGCGAGCTCCTACGAGCAGTACTTC.

The chain has TRBV28 and TRBJ2-7; possible D gene TRBD1, 6 bases. The CDR3 is made up of 14 amino acids. Deletions cut 2 bases from V and 0 bases from J, with 8 bases between. Per germline, CDR1 MDHEN and CDR2 SYDVKM. The DNA for the CDR3 is TGTGCCAGCAGTTTAAGGACAGTCTCCTACGAGCAGTACTTC. This codes for CASSLRTVSYEQYF.

This sequence joins TRBV7-9 and TRBJ2-5; perhaps TRBD1 as D (5 bases). The CDR3 spans 15 residues. CDR1 and CDR2 from the germline V gene are SEHNR and FQNEAQ (reference sequence). The ends were cut back, 2 bases at V and 1 base at J, with 11 bases in the middle. In nucleotides, the CDR3 is TGTGCCAGCAGCTTATCGTGGGGCCTCCAAGAGACCCAGTACTTC. Protein product: CASSLSWGLQETQYF.

This clone has more than one count but fewer than ten. This sequence joins TRBV27 and TRBJ2-7, with D possibly matching TRBD2 (7 bases). CDR1 MNHEY and CDR2 SMNVEV come from the germline V gene (reference sequence). The CDR3 is made up of 15 amino acids. V was shortened by 2 bases and J by 4 bases, with 15 bases between the two germline ends. The CDR3 DNA is TGTGCCAGCAGTTTAAGAGGGGGGGGAAGATACGAGCAGTACTTC. This codes for CASSLRGGGRYEQYF.

V gene TRBV5-6 combines with J gene TRBJ2-1, with 10 positions matching TRBD2. The junction had 20 bases not matched to a gene; V was cut back by 4 bases and J by 7 bases. The CDR3 covers 19 residues. The germline V gene encodes CDR1 SGHDT and CDR2 YYEEEE. In DNA, the CDR3 is TGTGCCAGCAGCAGCGGTAGCGGGAGGTACTTTGTGGAGAAAAATGAGCAGTTCTTC. Translation gives CASSSGSGRYFVEKNEQFF.

This clone was seen a few times. V gene TRBV5-1 combines with J gene TRBJ2-2; 11 nucleotides align to TRBD2. The CDR3 spans 19 residues. Trimming at V came to 1 base and at J to 4 bases, leaving 12 bases not matched to a gene. Germline lookup yields CDR1 SGHRS and CDR2 YFSETQ. This CDR3 reads CASSLLTSGRGPFTGELFF. The CDR3, as DNA: TGCGCCAGCAGCTTGCTCACTAGCGGGAGAGGCCCATTCACCGGGGAGCTGTTTTTT.

The rearrangement uses TRBV6-6 and TRBJ2-1; 12 bases align to TRBD2. CDR3 size: 16 residues. Trimming took 7 bases from V and 8 from J; bases not matched to a gene: 12. Per the germline V gene, CDR1 is MNHNY and CDR2 is SVGAGI (reference sequence). CDR3 region: CASTNSSGRAGDEQFF. The DNA for the CDR3 is TGTGCCAGCACCAACTCTAGCGGGAGGGCCGGGGATGAGCAGTTCTTC.

The chain employs TRBV4-3 and TRBJ2-7; 7 bases align to TRBD2. Per germline, CDR1 LGHNA and CDR2 YSLEER. The CDR3 length is 16 residues. V shed 0 bases and J 3 bases; nucleotides not matched to a gene: 8. The CDR3 DNA reads TGCGCCAGCAGCCAAGACCAGGCTAGCGGATACTACGAGCAGTACTTC. Protein: CASSQDQASGYYEQYF.

This clone showed up just a few times. The gene calls are TRBV5-4 and TRBJ1-5; no firm D call. The CDR3 is 13 residues long. V shed 4 bases and J shed 5 bases, with 10 bases lying between them. CDR1 is SGHNT, CDR2 YYREEE, per germline (reference sequence). CDR3 region: CASSEGFDQPQHF. For the CDR3, the DNA is TGTGCCAGCAGCGAGGGTTTTGATCAGCCCCAGCATTTT.

This clone was counted only a few times. The rearrangement joins TRBV25-1 to TRBJ2-7, with TRBD1 matching 8 bases. The CDR3 length is 14 residues. The V gene end was trimmed by 3 bases and the J gene end by 7 bases; junction bases not matched to a gene: 8. Germline CDR1 reads MGHDK; CDR2 reads SYGVNS. CDR3 coding DNA: TGTGCCAGCAGTGACCCCAGGGGGCTACGGGAGCAGTACTTC. The encoded protein is CASSDPRGLREQYF.

The chain links TRBV30 to TRBJ1-6; 9 bases line up with TRBD1. CDR1 and CDR2 from the germline V gene are GTSNPN and SVGIG (reference sequence). V dropped 6 bases and J dropped 7; count of bases not matched to a gene: 7. This CDR3 spans 14 amino acids. The CDR3 DNA is TGTGCCTGTACTCCGGGACAGGGAAATTCACCCCTCCACTTT. This codes for CACTPGQGNSPLHF.

This clone was picked up a small number of times. This rearrangement joins TRBV28 to TRBJ1-5; the D is unclear. The CDR3 has 13 residues. CDR1 and CDR2 from the germline V gene are MDHEN and SYDVKM. Trimming stripped 6 bases from V and 4 bases from J, with 10 bases between. CDR3 sequence: CASRTGLNQPQHF. CDR3 bases: TGTGCCAGCAGGACGGGGTTGAATCAGCCCCAGCATTTT.

This clone was picked up a small number of times. The CDR3 protein is CASSQWSSGSNEQFF. CDR3 coding DNA: TGTGCCAGCAGCCAATGGTCTAGCGGGAGCAATGAGCAGTTCTTC. The chain recombines TRBV4-2 with TRBJ2-1; 10 bases line up with TRBD2. Germline CDR1 LGHNA, CDR2 YNFKEQ. After removal of 2 bases from V and 6 bases from J, the junction contained 4 bases not matched to a gene. CDR3 size: 15 residues.

The V and J genes are TRBV6-1 and TRBJ2-7, with D maybe TRBD1 (6 bases). Looked up from germline, CDR1 is MNHNS and CDR2 is SASEGT. The germline V and J ends were trimmed by 2 bases and 2 bases, with 16 bases remaining between them. The CDR3 covers 16 residues. The CDR3 loop reads CASSEFGQGPPYEQYF. In nucleotides, the CDR3 is TGTGCCAGCAGTGAATTTGGGCAGGGGCCTCCCTACGAGCAGTACTTC.

This chain joins TRBV4-2 and TRBJ1-4; D not resolved. CDR3 size: 18 residues. The germline V and J ends were trimmed by 0 bases and 7 bases, with 21 bases remaining between them. CDR1 is LGHNA, CDR2 YNFKEQ, per germline. CDR3 protein: CASSQDIVGRSEGEKLFF. The CDR3 DNA follows: TGTGCCAGCAGCCAAGATATAGTGGGCAGGAGCGAGGGTGAAAAACTGTTTTTT.

The chain combines TRBV6-4 with TRBJ1-2, with 7 bases aligning to TRBD1. CDR1 is MRHNA and CDR2 is SNTAGT in the germline V gene. V lost 2 bases to trimming and J lost 4 bases; unmatched junction nucleotides: 7. This CDR3 spans 15 amino acids. CDR3: CASSDPKQGTYGYTF. The DNA for the CDR3 is TGTGCCAGCAGTGACCCAAAACAGGGGACCTATGGCTACACCTTC.

V gene TRBV7-9 combines with J gene TRBJ1-3; 7 bases align to TRBD1. The CDR3 has 16 amino acids. The germline gives CDR1 SEHNR, CDR2 FQNEAQ (reference sequence). The V gene end was trimmed by 4 bases and the J gene end by 0 bases; junction bases not matched to a gene: 6. Written as DNA, the CDR3 is TGTGCCAGCAGCTCGGGACAGCTATTCTCTGGAAACACCATATATTTT. Translating gives CASSSGQLFSGNTIYF.